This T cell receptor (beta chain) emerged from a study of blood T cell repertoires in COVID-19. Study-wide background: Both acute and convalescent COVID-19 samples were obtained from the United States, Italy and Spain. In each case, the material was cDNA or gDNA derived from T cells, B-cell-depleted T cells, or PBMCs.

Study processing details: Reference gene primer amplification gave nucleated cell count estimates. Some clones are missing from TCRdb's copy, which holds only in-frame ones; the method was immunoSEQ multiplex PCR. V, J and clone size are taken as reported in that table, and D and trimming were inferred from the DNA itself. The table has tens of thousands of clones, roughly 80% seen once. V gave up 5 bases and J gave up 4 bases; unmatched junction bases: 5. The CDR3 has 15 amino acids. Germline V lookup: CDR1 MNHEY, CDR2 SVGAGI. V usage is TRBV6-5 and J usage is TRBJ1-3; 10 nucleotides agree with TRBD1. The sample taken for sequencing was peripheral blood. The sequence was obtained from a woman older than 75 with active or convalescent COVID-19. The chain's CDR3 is CASSRQGAMGNTIYF. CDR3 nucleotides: TGTGCCAGCAGTAGACAGGGGGCGATGGGAAACACCATATATTTT.